This T cell receptor beta chain is drawn from a study of identifying expanded T cells in peripheral blood. As concerns this clone: No antigen is known for it.

The method was immunoSEQ multiplex PCR; TCRdb's version includes in-frame clones alone and lacks a portion of them. The sample has some 120,000 clones; over 65% are singletons. Germline assignment: CDR1 LGHNA and CDR2 YSLEER. V was cut by 1 base and J by 10 bases, with 13 bases left in between. There are 13 residues in the CDR3. Collection occurred without any documented infections or immune events in donors. Study-wide findings and caveats: Approximately 1.1 clones differed between technical replicates, versus approximately 17 and 20 over time. Approximately two-week clone count variance significantly increased as total template count grew.

Sequenced sample: blood. The clonotype originates from a person between 18 and 75 years old in good health. V and J are TRBV4-3 and TRBJ1-1; tentative D call: TRBD1 (5 bases). The DNA for the CDR3 is TGCGCCAGCAGCCAAGTGCGGGGGATTGGAGCTTTCTTT. Translated, it gives CASSQVRGIGAFF.